This TCR beta chain was retrieved from a study of blood T cell repertoires in COVID-19. V was shortened by 4 bases and J by 8 bases, with 18 bases between the two germline ends. Germline V gene sequence: CDR1 MDHEN, CDR2 SYDVKM. The CDR3 has 15 residues. Sequencing used immunoSEQ multiplex PCR; TCRdb keeps in-frame clones, though not all of them. The table records fewer than 100,000 clones, over 75% of them present only once. The sequenced sample consisted of peripheral blood. This chain links TRBV28 with TRBJ2-1, with D possibly being TRBD1 (6 bases). This receptor was obtained from a human donor with acute or convalescent COVID-19. The donor label of this sample is uncertain. In DNA form, the CDR3 reads TGTGCCAGCAGTTCGACAGGAATTGGCGTTGATGAGCAGTTCTTC. Protein product: CASSSTGIGVDEQFF.